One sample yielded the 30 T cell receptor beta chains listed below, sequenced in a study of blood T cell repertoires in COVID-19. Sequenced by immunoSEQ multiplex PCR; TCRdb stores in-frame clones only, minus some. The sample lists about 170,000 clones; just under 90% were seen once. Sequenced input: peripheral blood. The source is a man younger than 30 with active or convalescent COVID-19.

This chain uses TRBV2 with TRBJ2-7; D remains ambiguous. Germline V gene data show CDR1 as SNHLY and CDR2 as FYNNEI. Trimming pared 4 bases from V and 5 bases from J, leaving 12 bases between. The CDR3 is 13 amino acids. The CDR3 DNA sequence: TGTGCCAGCAGTGCCCGGTTCTCTGACGAGCAGTACGTC. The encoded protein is CASSARFSDEQYV.

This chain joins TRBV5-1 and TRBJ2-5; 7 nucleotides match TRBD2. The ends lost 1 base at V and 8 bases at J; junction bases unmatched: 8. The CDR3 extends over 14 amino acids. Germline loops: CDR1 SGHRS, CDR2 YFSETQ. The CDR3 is CASSLSGGQNTQYF. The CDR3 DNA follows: TGCGCCAGCAGCTTGTCGGGAGGCCAAAACACCCAGTACTTC.

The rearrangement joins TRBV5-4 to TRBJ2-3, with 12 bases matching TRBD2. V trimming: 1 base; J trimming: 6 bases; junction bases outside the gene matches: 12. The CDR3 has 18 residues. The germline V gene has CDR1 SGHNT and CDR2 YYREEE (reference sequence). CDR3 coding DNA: TGTGCCAGCAGCTTGCCTCTAGCGGGAGGGCCGGGGCACGATACGCAGTATTTT. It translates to CASSLPLAGGPGHDTQYF.

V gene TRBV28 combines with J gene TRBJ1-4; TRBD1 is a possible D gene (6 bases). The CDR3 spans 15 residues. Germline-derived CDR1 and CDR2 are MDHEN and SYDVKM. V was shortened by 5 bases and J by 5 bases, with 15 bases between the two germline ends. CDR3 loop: CASSPGTPGNEKLFF. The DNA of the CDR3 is TGTGCCAGCAGTCCAGGGACACCGGGGAATGAAAAACTGTTTTTT.

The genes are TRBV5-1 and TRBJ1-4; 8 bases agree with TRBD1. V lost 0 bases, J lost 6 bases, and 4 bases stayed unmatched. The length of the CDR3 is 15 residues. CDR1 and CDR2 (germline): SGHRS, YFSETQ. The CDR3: CASSLVAGGDEKLFF. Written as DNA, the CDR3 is TGCGCCAGCAGCTTGGTTGCAGGGGGCGATGAAAAACTGTTTTTT.

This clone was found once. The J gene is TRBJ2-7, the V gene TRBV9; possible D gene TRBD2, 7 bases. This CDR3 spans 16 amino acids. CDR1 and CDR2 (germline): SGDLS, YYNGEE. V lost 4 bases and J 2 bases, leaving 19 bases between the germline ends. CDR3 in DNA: TGTGCCAGCAGCCCACGAGAGGGGGGGACCGCCTACGAGCAGTACTTC. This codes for CASSPREGGTAYEQYF.

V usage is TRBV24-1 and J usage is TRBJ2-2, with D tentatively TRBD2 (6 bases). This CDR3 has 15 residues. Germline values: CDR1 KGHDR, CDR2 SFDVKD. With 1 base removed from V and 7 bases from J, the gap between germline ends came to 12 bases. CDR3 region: CATSDFRGGYGELFF. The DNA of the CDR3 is TGTGCCACCAGTGATTTTCGGGGAGGATACGGGGAGCTGTTTTTT.

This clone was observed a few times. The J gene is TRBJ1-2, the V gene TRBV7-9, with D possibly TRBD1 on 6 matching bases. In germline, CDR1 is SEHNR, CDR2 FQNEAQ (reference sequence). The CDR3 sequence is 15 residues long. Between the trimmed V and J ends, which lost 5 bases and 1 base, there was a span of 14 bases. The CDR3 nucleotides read TGTGCCAGCAGCCCCCTCGGACAGCTTAACTATGGCTACACCTTC. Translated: CASSPLGQLNYGYTF.

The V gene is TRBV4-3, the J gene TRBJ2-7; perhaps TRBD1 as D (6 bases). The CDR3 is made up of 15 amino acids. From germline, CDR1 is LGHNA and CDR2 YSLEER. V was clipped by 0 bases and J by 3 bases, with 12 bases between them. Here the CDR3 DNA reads TGCGCCAGCAGCCAAGATACAGGGCAGAGCTACGAGCAGTACTTC. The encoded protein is CASSQDTGQSYEQYF.

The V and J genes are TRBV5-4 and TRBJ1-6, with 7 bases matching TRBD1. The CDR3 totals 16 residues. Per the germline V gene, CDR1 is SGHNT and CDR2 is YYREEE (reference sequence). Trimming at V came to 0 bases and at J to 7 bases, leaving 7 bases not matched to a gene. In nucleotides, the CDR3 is TGTGCCAGCAGCTTGGGACAGGGAAACCCAAATTCACCCCTCCACTTT. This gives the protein CASSLGQGNPNSPLHF.

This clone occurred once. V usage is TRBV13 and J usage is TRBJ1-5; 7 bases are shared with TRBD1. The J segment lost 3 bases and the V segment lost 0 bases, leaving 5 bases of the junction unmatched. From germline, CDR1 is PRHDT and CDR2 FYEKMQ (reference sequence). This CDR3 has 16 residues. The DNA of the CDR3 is TGTGCCAGCAGCTTAGGCCTGACAGGGAACAATCAGCCCCAGCATTTT. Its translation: CASSLGLTGNNQPQHF.

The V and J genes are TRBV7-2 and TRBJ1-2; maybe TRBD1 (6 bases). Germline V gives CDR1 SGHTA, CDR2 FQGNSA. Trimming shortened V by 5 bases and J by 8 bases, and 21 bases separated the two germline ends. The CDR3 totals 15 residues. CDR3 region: CASSPGQSSRGGYTF. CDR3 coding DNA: TGTGCCAGCAGCCCCGGACAGTCGAGCAGAGGAGGCTACACCTTC.

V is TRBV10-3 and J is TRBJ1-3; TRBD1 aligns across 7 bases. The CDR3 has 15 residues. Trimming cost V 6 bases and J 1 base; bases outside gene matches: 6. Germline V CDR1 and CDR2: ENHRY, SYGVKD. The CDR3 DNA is TGTGCCATCAGGCGGGACAGCGGGTCTGGAAACACCATATATTTT. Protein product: CAIRRDSGSGNTIYF.

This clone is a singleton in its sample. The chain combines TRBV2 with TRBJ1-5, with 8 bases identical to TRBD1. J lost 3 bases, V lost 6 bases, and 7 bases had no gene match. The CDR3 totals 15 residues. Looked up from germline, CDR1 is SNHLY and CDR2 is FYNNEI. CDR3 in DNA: TGTGCCAGCAGAGTCGGGACAGGTCACAATCAGCCCCAGCATTTT. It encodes CASRVGTGHNQPQHF.

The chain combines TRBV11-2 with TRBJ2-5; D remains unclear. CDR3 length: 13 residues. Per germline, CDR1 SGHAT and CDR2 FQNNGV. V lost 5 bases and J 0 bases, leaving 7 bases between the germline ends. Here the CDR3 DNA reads TGTGCCAGCAGCCCTTTCCACCAAGAGACCCAGTACTTC. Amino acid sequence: CASSPFHQETQYF. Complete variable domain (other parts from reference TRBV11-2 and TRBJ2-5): EAGVAQSPRYKIIEKRQSVAFWCNPISGHATLYWYQQILGQGPKLLIQFQNNGVVDDSQLPKDRFSAERLKGVDSTLKIQPAKLEDSAVYLCASSPFHQETQYFGPGTRLLVL.

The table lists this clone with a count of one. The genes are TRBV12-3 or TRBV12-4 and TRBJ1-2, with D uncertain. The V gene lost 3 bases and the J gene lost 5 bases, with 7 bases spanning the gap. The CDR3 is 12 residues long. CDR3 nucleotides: TGTGCCAGCAGTTTGGTACAGTATGGCTACACCTTC. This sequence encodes CASSLVQYGYTF.

The CDR3 sequence: CASSYPTRITEAFF. The CDR3 DNA follows: TGTGCCAGCAGTTACCCGACACGCATCACTGAAGCTTTCTTT. The chain employs TRBV6-2 or TRBV6-3 and TRBJ1-1; no clear D. The V end was cut by 2 bases, the J end by 4 bases, with 11 bases between. Germline assignment: CDR1 MNHEY and CDR2 SVGEGT. The CDR3 sequence is 14 residues long.

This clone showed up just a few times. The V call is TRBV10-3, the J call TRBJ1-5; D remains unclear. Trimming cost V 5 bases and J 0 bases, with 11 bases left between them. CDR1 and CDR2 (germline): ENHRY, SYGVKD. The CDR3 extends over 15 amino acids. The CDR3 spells CAISSTGSSNQPQHF. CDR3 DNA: TGTGCCATCAGTAGTACGGGTTCTAGCAATCAGCCCCAGCATTTT.

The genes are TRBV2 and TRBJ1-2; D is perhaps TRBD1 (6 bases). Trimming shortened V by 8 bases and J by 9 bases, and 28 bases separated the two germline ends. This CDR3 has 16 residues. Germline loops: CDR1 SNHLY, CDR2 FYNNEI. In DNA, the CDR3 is TGTGCCAGCGGATTGGGACATCAAACAACCACAGGAAGCTACACCTTC. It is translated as CASGLGHQTTTGSYTF.

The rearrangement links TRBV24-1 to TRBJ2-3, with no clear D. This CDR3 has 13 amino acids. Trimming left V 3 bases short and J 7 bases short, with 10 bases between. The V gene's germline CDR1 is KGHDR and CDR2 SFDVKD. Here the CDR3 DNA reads TGTGCCACCAGTGATCCACTCCCCCATACGCAGTATTTT. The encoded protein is CATSDPLPHTQYF.

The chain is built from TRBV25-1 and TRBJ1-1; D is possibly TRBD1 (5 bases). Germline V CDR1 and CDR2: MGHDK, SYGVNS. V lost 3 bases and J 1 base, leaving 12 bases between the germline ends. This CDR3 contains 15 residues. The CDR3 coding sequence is TGTGCCAGCAGTGATCCGAGACAGTGGAACACTGAAGCTTTCTTT. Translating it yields CASSDPRQWNTEAFF.

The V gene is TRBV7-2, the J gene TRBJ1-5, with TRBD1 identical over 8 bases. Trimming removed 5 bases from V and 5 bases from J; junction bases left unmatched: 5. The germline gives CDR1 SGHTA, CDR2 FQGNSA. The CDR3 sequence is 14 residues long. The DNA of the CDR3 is TGTGCCAGCAGCCTGACAGGGGCCCATCAGCCCCAGCATTTT. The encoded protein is CASSLTGAHQPQHF.

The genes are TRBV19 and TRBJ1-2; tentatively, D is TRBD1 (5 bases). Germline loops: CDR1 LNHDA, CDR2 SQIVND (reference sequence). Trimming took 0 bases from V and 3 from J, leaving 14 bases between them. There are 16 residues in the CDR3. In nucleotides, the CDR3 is TGTGCCAGTAGTATAGATCGGCGGGGGGAAGACTATGGCTACACCTTC. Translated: CASSIDRRGEDYGYTF. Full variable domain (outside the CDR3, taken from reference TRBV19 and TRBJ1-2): DGGITQSPKYLFRKEGQNVTLSCEQNLNHDAMYWYRQDPGQGLRLIYYSQIVNDFQKGDIAEGYSVSREKKESFPLTVTSAQKNPTAFYLCASSIDRRGEDYGYTFGSGTRLTVV.

CDR3 region: CASSQDFTSGIYGYTF. CDR3 in DNA: TGCGCCAGCAGCCAAGATTTTACGTCAGGGATCTATGGCTACACCTTC. The chain combines TRBV4-1 with TRBJ1-2, with D tentatively TRBD1 (5 bases). The CDR3 is 16 residues long. Germline V CDR1 and CDR2: MGHRA, YSYEKL. Trimming removed 0 bases from V and 4 bases from J, with 15 bases in between.

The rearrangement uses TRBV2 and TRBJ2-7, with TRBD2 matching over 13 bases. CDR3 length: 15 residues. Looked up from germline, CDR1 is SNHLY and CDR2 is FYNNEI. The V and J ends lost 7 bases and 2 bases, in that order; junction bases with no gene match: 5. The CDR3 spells CASTPGTSGTYEQYF. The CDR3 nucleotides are TGTGCCAGCACCCCGGGGACTAGCGGGACCTACGAGCAGTACTTC.

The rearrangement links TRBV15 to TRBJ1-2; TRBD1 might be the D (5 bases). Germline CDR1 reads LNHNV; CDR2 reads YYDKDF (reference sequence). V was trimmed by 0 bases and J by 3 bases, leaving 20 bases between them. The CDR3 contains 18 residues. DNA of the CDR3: TGTGCCACCAGCAGAGATTTAGTTGGGGCTGGCTCATACTATGGCTACACCTTC. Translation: CATSRDLVGAGSYYGYTF.

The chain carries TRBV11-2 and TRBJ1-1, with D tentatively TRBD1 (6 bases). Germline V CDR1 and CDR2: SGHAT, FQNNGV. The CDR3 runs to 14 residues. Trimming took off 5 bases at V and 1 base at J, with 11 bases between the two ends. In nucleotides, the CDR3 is TGTGCCAGCAGCCCACAGGGTAGGAACACTGAAGCTTTCTTT. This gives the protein CASSPQGRNTEAFF.

CDR3: CASSPRSTTGELFF. The CDR3 nucleotides are TGTGCCAGCTCACCACGCAGTACCACCGGGGAGCTGTTTTTT. This chain connects TRBV18 to TRBJ2-2; no clear D gene. CDR3 length: 14 residues. V was pared by 1 base and J by 4 bases, with 7 bases between. From germline, CDR1 is KGHSH and CDR2 LQKENI.

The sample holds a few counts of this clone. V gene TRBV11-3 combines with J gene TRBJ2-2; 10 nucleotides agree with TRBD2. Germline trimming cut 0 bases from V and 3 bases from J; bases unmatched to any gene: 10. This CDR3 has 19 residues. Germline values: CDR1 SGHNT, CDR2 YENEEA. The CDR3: CASSLDLRAGGPDTGELFF. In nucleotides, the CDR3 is TGTGCCAGCAGCTTAGATCTAAGAGCGGGAGGGCCGGACACCGGGGAGCTGTTTTTT.

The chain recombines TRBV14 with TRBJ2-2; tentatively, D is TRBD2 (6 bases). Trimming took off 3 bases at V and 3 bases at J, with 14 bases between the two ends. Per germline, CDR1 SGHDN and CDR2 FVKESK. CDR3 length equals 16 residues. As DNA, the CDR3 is TGTGCCAGCAGCCACTCTATACGACTAGACACCGGGGAGCTGTTTTTT. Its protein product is CASSHSIRLDTGELFF.